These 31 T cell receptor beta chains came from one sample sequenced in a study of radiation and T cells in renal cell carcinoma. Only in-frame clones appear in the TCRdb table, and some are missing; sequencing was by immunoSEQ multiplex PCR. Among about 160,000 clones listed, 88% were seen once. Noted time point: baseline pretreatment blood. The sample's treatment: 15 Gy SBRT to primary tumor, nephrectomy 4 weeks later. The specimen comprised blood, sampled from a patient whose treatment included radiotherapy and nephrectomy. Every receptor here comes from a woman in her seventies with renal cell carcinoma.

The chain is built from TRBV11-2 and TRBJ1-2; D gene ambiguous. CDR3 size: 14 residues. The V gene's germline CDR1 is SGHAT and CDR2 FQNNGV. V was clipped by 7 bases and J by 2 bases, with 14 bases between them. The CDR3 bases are TGTGCCAGCACCGTTGGCTATGGGAACTATGGCTACACCTTC. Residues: CASTVGYGNYGYTF.

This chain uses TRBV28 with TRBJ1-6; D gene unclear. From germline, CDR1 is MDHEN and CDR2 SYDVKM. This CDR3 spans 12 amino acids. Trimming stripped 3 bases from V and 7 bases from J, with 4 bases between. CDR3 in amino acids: CASSFSNSPLHF. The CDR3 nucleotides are TGTGCCAGCAGTTTCTCGAATTCACCCCTCCACTTT.

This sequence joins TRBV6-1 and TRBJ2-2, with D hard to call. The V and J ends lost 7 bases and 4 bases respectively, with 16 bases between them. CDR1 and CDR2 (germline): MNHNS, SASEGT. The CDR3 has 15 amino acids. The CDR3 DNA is TGTGCCAGCACCCCACTACCCACTCTCACCGGGGAGCTGTTTTTT. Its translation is CASTPLPTLTGELFF.

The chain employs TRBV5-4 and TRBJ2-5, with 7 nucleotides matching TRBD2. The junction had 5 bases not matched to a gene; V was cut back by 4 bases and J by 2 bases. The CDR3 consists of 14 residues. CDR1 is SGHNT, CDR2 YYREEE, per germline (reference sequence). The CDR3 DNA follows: TGTGCCAGCAGCGGCGGGACTACTCAAGAGACCCAGTACTTC. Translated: CASSGGTTQETQYF.

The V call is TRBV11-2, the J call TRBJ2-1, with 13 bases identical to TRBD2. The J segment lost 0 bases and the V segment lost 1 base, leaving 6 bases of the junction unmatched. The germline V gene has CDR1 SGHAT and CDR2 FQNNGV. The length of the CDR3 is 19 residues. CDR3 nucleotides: TGTGCCAGCAGCTTAGGTTTGGGACTAGCGGGGAGCTCCTACAATGAGCAGTTCTTC. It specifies CASSLGLGLAGSSYNEQFF.

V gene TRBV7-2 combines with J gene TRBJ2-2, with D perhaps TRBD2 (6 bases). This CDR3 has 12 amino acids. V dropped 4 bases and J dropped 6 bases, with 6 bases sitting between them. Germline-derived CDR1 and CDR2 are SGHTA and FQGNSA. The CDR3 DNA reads TGTGCCAGCAGCTGGGGGGCCGGGGAGCTGTTTTTT. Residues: CASSWGAGELFF.

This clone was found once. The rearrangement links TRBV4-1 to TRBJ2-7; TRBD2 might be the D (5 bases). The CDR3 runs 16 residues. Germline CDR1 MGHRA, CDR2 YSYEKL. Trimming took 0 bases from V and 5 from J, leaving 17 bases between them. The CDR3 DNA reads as TGCGCCAGCAGCCAAGATCACGCGGGTACCTGGAACGAGCAGTACTTC. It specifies CASSQDHAGTWNEQYF.

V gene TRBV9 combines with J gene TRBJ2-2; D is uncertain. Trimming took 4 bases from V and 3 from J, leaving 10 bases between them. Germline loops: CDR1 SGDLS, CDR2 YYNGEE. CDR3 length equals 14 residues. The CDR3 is CASSPGHYTGELFF. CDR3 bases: TGTGCCAGCAGCCCCGGTCATTACACCGGGGAGCTGTTTTTT. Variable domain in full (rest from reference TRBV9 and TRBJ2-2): DSGVTQTPKHLITATGQRVTLRCSPRSGDLSVYWYQQSLDQGLQFLIQYYNGEERAKGNILERFSAQQFPDLHSELNLSSLELGDSALYFCASSPGHYTGELFFGEGSRLTVL.

The CDR3 sequence is CASSEGRLNEKLFF. Here the CDR3 DNA reads TGTGCCAGCAGTGAAGGAAGGCTTAATGAAAAACTGTTTTTT. V usage is TRBV2 and J usage is TRBJ1-4; unclear D gene. Germline V gene lookup returns CDR1 SNHLY and CDR2 FYNNEI. The CDR3 is 14 residues long. V shed 1 base and J shed 4 bases, with 7 bases lying between them.

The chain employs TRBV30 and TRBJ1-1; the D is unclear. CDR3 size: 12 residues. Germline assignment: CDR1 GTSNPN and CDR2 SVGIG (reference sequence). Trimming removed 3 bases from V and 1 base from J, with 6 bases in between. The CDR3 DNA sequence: TGTGCCTGGAGACTGCCGAACACTGAAGCTTTCTTT. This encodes CAWRLPNTEAFF.

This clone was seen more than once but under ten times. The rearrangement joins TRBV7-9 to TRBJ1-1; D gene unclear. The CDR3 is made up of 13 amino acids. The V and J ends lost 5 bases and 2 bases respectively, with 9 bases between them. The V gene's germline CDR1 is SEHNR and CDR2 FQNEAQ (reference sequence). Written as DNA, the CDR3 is TGTGCCAGCAGCACCGAGGGAAACACTGAAGCTTTCTTT. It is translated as CASSTEGNTEAFF. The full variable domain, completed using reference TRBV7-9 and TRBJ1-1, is DTGVSQNPRHKITKRGQNVTFRCDPISEHNRLYWYRQTLGQGPEFLTYFQNEAQLEKSRLLSDRFSAERPKGSFSTLEIQRTEQGDSAMYLCASSTEGNTEAFFGQGTRLTVV.

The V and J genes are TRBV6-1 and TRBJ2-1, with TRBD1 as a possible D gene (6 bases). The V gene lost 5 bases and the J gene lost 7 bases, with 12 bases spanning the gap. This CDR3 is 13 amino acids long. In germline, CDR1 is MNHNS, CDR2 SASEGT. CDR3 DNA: TGTGCCAGCAGTTTCGACAGGATTAATGAGCAGTTCTTC. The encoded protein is CASSFDRINEQFF.

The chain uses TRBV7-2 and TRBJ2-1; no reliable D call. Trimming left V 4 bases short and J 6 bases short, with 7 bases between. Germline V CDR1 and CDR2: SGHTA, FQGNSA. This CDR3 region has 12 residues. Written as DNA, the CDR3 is TGTGCCAGCAGCTACATCTTCAATGAGCAGTTCTTC. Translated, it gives CASSYIFNEQFF.

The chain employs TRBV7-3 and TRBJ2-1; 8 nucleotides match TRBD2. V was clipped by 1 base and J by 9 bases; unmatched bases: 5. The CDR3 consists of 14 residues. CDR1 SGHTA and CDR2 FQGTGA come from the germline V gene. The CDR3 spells CASSLSGGPGEQFF. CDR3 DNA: TGTGCCAGCAGCTTAAGCGGGGGGCCCGGTGAGCAGTTCTTC.

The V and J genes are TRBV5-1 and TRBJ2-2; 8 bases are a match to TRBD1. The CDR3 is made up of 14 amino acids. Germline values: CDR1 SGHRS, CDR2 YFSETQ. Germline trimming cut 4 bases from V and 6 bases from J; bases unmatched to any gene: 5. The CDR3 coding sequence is TGCGCCAGCAGCGGAGCACAGGGGGCCGGGGAGCTGTTTTTT. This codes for CASSGAQGAGELFF.

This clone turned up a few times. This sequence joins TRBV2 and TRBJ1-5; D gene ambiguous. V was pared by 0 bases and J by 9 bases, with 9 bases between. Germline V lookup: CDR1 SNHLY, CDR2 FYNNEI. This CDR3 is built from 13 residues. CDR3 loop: CASSEAPIRPQHF. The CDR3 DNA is TGTGCCAGCAGTGAAGCGCCAATCAGGCCCCAGCATTTT.

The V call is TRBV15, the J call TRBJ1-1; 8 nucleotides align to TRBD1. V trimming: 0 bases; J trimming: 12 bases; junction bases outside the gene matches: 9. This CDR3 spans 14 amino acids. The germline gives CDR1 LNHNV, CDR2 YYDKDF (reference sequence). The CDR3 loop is CATSRDRTGSGTFF. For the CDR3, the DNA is TGTGCCACCAGCAGAGATCGGACAGGGTCGGGAACTTTCTTT.

CDR3 loop: CASSPSTGTNQPQHF. CDR3 coding DNA: TGCGCCAGCAGCCCTTCGACAGGGACCAATCAGCCCCAGCATTTT. The V call is TRBV5-1, the J call TRBJ1-5; 7 nucleotides align to TRBD1. V lost 4 bases, J lost 3 bases, and 7 bases stayed unmatched. The CDR3 loop spans 15 amino acids. Germline CDR1 SGHRS, CDR2 YFSETQ.

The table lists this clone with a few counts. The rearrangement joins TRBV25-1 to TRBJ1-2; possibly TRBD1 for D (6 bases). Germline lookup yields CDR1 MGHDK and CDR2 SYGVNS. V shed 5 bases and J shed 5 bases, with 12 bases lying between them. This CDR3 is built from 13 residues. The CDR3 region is CASSPTGTYGYTF. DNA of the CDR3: TGTGCCAGCAGTCCGACTGGGACATATGGCTACACCTTC.

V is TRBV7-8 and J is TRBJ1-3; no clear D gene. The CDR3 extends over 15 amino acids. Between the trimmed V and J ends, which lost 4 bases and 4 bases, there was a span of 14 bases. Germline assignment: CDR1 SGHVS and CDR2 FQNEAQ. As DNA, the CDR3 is TGTGCCAGCAGCTCCTCGGGTCTAGGAGGAAACACCATATATTTT. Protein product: CASSSSGLGGNTIYF.

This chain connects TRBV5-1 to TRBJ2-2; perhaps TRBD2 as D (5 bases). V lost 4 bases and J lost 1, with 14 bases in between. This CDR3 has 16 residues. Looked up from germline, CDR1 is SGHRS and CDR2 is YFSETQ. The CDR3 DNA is TGCGCCAGCAGCCTCATTGGGAGTCAGAACACCGGGGAGCTGTTTTTT. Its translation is CASSLIGSQNTGELFF.

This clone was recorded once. CDR3 amino acids: CASSVGESPSGNTIYF. DNA for the CDR3: TGTGCCAGCAGCGTAGGGGAGAGTCCCTCTGGAAACACCATATATTTT. The gene calls are TRBV9 and TRBJ1-3, with no clear D. Germline lookup yields CDR1 SGDLS and CDR2 YYNGEE. There are 16 residues in the CDR3. Trimming stripped 0 bases from V and 0 bases from J, with 10 bases between.

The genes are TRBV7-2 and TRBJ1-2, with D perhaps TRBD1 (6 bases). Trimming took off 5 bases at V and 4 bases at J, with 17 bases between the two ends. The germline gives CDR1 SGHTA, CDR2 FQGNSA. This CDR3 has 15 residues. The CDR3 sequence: CASSPLPTGVYGYTF. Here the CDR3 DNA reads TGTGCCAGCAGCCCCCTCCCGACAGGTGTCTATGGCTACACCTTC.

The CDR3 here is CASSDDTGFGQETQYF. The CDR3 DNA is TGTGCCAGCAGCGACGACACAGGGTTTGGCCAAGAGACCCAGTACTTC. The J gene is TRBJ2-5, the V gene TRBV7-2, with D perhaps matching TRBD1 (6 bases). Per the germline V gene, CDR1 is SGHTA and CDR2 is FQGNSA. The CDR3 covers 16 residues. Trimming removed 5 bases from V and 1 base from J, with 17 bases in between.

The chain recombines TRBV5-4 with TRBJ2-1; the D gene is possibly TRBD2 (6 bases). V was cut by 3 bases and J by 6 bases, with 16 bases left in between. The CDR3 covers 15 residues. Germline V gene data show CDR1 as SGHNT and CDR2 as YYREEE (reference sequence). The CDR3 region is CASSSKTREINEQFF. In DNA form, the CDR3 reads TGTGCCAGCAGCTCAAAAACCCGGGAGATCAATGAGCAGTTCTTC. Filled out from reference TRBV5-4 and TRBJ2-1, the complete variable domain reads ETGVTQSPTHLIKTRGQQVTLRCSSQSGHNTVSWYQQALGQGPQFIFQYYREEENGRGNFPPRFSGLQFPNYSSELNVNALELDDSALYLCASSSKTREINEQFFGPGTRLTVL.

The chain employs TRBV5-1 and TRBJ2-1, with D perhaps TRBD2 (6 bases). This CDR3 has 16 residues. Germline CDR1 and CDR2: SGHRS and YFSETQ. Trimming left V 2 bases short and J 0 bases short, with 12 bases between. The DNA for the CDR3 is TGCGCCAGCAGCTTTGGGAGGCAAACCTCCTACAATGAGCAGTTCTTC. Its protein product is CASSFGRQTSYNEQFF. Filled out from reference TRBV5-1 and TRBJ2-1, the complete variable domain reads KAGVTQTPRYLIKTRGQQVTLSCSPISGHRSVSWYQQTPGQGLQFLFEYFSETQRNKGNFPGRFSGRQFSNSRSEMNVSTLELGDSALYLCASSFGRQTSYNEQFFGPGTRLTVL.

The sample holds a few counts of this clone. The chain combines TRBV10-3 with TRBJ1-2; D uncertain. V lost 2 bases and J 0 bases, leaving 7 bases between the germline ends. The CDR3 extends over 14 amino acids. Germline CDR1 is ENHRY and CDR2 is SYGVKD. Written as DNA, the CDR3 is TGTGCCATCAGTGAGAACACAGCTAACTATGGCTACACCTTC. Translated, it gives CAISENTANYGYTF.

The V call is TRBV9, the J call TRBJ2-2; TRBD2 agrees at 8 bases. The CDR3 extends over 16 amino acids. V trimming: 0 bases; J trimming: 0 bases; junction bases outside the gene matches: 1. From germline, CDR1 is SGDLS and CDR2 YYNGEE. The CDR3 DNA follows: TGTGCCAGCAGCGTAGGGGGACTAGCGAACACCGGGGAGCTGTTTTTT. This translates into CASSVGGLANTGELFF.

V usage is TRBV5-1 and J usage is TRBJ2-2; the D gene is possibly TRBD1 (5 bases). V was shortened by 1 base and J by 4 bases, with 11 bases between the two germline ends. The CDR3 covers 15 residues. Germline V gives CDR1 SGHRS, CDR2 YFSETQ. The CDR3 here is CASSLFGHSTGELFF. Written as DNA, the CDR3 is TGCGCCAGCAGCTTGTTTGGACACTCCACCGGGGAGCTGTTTTTT.

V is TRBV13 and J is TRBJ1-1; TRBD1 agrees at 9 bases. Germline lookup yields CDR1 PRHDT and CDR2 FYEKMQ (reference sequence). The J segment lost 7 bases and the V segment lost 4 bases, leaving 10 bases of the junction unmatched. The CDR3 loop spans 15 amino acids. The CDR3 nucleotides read TGTGCCAGCAGCTCATATACAGGGGGCAGAGATGAAGCTTTCTTT. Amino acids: CASSSYTGGRDEAFF. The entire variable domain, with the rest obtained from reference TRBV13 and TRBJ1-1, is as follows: AAGVIQSPRHLIKEKRETATLKCYPIPRHDTVYWYQQGPGQDPQFLISFYEKMQSDKGSIPDRFSAQQFSDYHSELNMSSLELGDSALYFCASSSYTGGRDEAFFGQGTRLTVV.

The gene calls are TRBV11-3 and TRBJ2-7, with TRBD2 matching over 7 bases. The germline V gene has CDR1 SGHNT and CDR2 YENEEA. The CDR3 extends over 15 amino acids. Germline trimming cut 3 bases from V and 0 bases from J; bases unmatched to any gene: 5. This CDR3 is CASSLGGGGSYEQYF. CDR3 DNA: TGTGCCAGCAGCTTGGGCGGCGGGGGCTCCTACGAGCAGTACTTC.